This T cell receptor (beta chain) was profiled in a study of blood T cell repertoires in COVID-19. The overall study: The United States, Italy and Spain supplied acute and convalescent COVID-19 samples.

Only in-frame clones appear in the TCRdb table, and some are missing; sequencing was by immunoSEQ multiplex PCR. The repertoire holds tens of thousands of clones, about 79% seen once, with around 4.3% in the top ten. This clone was counted only a few times. Trimming pared 0 bases from V and 4 bases from J, leaving 13 bases between. In germline, CDR1 is SGHDN, CDR2 FVKESK. The CDR3 loop spans 17 amino acids. Sample: peripheral blood. This TCR derives from a woman aged 55-75 years with acute or convalescent COVID-19. The chain uses TRBV14 and TRBJ1-6, with D unresolved. Here the CDR3 reads CASSQDRRVAYNSPLHF. The CDR3 bases are TGTGCCAGCAGCCAAGATCGGAGGGTCGCGTATAATTCACCCCTCCACTTT.